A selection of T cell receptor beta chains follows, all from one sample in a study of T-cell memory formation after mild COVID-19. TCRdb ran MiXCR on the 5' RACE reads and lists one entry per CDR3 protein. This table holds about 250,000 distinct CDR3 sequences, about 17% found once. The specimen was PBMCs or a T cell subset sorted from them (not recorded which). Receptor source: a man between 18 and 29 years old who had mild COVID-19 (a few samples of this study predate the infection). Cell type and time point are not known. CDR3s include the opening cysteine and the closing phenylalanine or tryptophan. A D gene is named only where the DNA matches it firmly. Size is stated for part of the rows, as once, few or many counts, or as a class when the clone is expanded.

TGCGCCAGCAGCCTAACAGGGAGGGAAAACATTCAGTACTTC	CASSLTGRENIQYF	few	TRBV4-3	14	TRBJ2-4	-
TGCGCCAGCCTGCAGGCAGGGGGAAGTGACGGGGAGCTGTTTTTT	CASLQAGGSDGELFF	few	TRBV5-1	15	TRBJ2-2	TRBD1
TGCAGTGCTAGCTCGGCGAACACTGAAGCTTTCTTT	CSASSANTEAFF	few	TRBV20-1	12	TRBJ1-1	-
TGTGCCAGCAGACAAAATCAGGGGGAGTTAGGGGAGACCCAGTACTTC	CASRQNQGELGETQYF	few	TRBV7-9	16	TRBJ2-5	TRBD1
TGCAGTGCTAAGACTAGCGTGAATGAGCAGTTCTTC	CSAKTSVNEQFF	once	TRBV20-1	12	TRBJ2-1	TRBD2
TGTGCCAGCAGTGACAACCCGCCAAGAGATACGCAGTATTTT	CASSDNPPRDTQYF	few	TRBV25-1	14	TRBJ2-3	-
TGTGCCAGCAGCCAAGATCTAAGGGACGAGTGGCCCCAGCATTTT	CASSQDLRDEWPQHF	-	TRBV4-2	15	TRBJ1-5	-
TGTGCCAGCAAACAAGAGGGACTAGCTAGGTACGAGCAGTACTTC	CASKQEGLARYEQYF	-	TRBV5-6	15	TRBJ2-7	TRBD2
TGCAGCGTTCAACAGGGGGCAGGGGGCACTGAAGCTTTCTTT	CSVQQGAGGTEAFF	few	TRBV29-1	14	TRBJ1-1	TRBD1
TGCAGTGCGGGATCCCCGGGACAGCATGGCTACACCTTC	CSAGSPGQHGYTF	-	TRBV20-1	13	TRBJ1-2	TRBD1
TGCAGCGTTCCAGGACAAACGACAAACATCCAAGAGACCCAGTACTTC	CSVPGQTTNIQETQYF	-	TRBV29-1	16	TRBJ2-5	-
TGTGCCAGCGAAGGGTATGGCTACACCTTC	CASEGYGYTF	-	TRBV7-9	10	TRBJ1-2	-
TGTGCCAGCGGGACTAGCGGGGGGAGGAGGCCCCAGTACTTC	CASGTSGGRRPQYF	few	TRBV12-3/TRBV12-4	14	TRBJ2-5	TRBD2
TGTGCCAGCAGCTTAGCGCCGGGACAGGGGGCTGGGTCTTTCTTT	CASSLAPGQGAGSFF	-	TRBV7-2	15	TRBJ1-1	TRBD1
TGTGCCAGCAGTTACTCCGGACTAGCGGGGGGAGATACGCAGTATTTT	CASSYSGLAGGDTQYF	many	TRBV6-5	16	TRBJ2-3	TRBD2
TGCGCCAGTAGACAGGGGCATACTGAAGCTTTCTTT	CASRQGHTEAFF	-	TRBV5-1	12	TRBJ1-1	TRBD1
TGTGCCAGCAGCGTAGCTACGGCAGGCAATGGAAACACCATATATTTT	CASSVATAGNGNTIYF	-	TRBV9	16	TRBJ1-3	-
TGTGCCTGGACCCGCGGAAACACCATATATTTT	CAWTRGNTIYF	few	TRBV30	11	TRBJ1-3	-
TGCAGTATTCTGGGACAGGGGTCGTACGAGCAGTACTTC	CSILGQGSYEQYF	-	TRBV20-1	13	TRBJ2-7	TRBD1
TGCGCCAGCAGCCCGCCGGTGGGGTACACCGGGGAGCTGTTTTTT	CASSPPVGYTGELFF	few	TRBV5-1	15	TRBJ2-2	-
TGTGCCATCAGCCCGACTAGCGGGGGGGCCGGTGAGCAGTTCTTC	CAISPTSGGAGEQFF	-	TRBV10-3	15	TRBJ2-1	TRBD2
TGCGCCAGCAGTCTGGGGACAGTACACAATGAGCAGTTCTTC	CASSLGTVHNEQFF	few	TRBV5-1	14	TRBJ2-1	TRBD1
TGTGCCAGCAGCCCCGTAGGGGGTTCACCCCTCCACTTT	CASSPVGGSPLHF	few	TRBV7-9	13	TRBJ1-6	-
TGCGCCAGCAGCTTGGAAGGGACAGGAGGCACAGATACGCAGTATTTT	CASSLEGTGGTDTQYF	-	TRBV5-1	16	TRBJ2-3	TRBD1
TGTGCCAGCGGGGGCCGGGACAGTGGGATTGGTACGCAGTATTTT	CASGGRDSGIGTQYF	-	TRBV6-1	15	TRBJ2-3	TRBD1
TGTGCCAGCAGCCAAGAACCAGAGGGCATAGCTTTCTTT	CASSQEPEGIAFF	few	TRBV14	13	TRBJ1-1	-
TGTGCCTGGAAGGCGGACAGGCTAAGAGCTGAAGCTTTCTTT	CAWKADRLRAEAFF	-	TRBV30	14	TRBJ1-1	TRBD1
TGTGCCAGCAGTCCGCACCCAGTAATCGGAAACACCATATATTTT	CASSPHPVIGNTIYF	few	TRBV7-9	15	TRBJ1-3	-
TGTGCCAGCAGTCCCCCCCGGGGGCGCAGGCAGCCCCAGCATTTT	CASSPPRGRRQPQHF	-	TRBV6-2/TRBV6-3	15	TRBJ1-5	-
TGTGCCAGCAGTTTCCACCGTTCACCCCTCCACTTT	CASSFHRSPLHF	-	TRBV27	12	TRBJ1-6	-
TGTGCCAGCAGCCCACTAGGGACAGCAGGGGACATTCAGTACTTC	CASSPLGTAGDIQYF	few	TRBV7-2	15	TRBJ2-4	TRBD1
TGCGCCAGCTTCCGGGACAGTAACGCTGAAGCTTTCTTT	CASFRDSNAEAFF	-	TRBV10-2	13	TRBJ1-1	TRBD1
TGCGCCAGCAGCCAGGGCCCTTCTAGGATGGGAGAGACCCAGTACTTC	CASSQGPSRMGETQYF	few	TRBV4-3	16	TRBJ2-5	-
TGCAGTGCTAGAAATCAAAGACAGTCGCCGGATACGCAGTATTTT	CSARNQRQSPDTQYF	few	TRBV20-1	15	TRBJ2-3	-
TGTGCCAGCAGTTCCCCGACTAGAAAAGCTTTCTTT	CASSSPTRKAFF	-	TRBV27	12	TRBJ1-1	-